Below, 27 T cell receptor beta chains from the same sample are listed, as sequenced in a study of blood T cell repertoires in COVID-19. Clones were sequenced by immunoSEQ multiplex PCR, and TCRdb holds only the in-frame ones, with some missing. In the table there are 300,000 to 350,000 clones, over 75% of which are singletons. Material: peripheral blood. These receptors came from a woman in her twenties or thirties with COVID-19, enrolled during active disease.

In this sample, this clone turned up a few times. This chain joins TRBV5-1 and TRBJ2-5; TRBD2 might be the D (5 bases). Trimming cost V 0 bases and J 5 bases, with 8 bases left between them. This CDR3 contains 13 residues. Germline V gives CDR1 SGHRS, CDR2 YFSETQ. CDR3: CASSLAREETQYF. CDR3 nucleotide sequence: TGCGCCAGCAGCTTGGCGAGGGAGGAGACCCAGTACTTC.

The chain carries TRBV28 and TRBJ2-7, with 7 nucleotides matching TRBD2. Germline V gene lookup returns CDR1 MDHEN and CDR2 SYDVKM. V shed 2 bases and J 6 bases; nucleotides not matched to a gene: 4. The CDR3 runs to 13 residues. The CDR3 nucleotides read TGTGCCAGCAGTTTAGGTTGGGGGGGCGAGCAGTACTTC. It encodes CASSLGWGGEQYF.

This clone was counted a single time. This rearrangement joins TRBV30 to TRBJ1-2; unclear D gene. Germline lookup yields CDR1 GTSNPN and CDR2 SVGIG (reference sequence). V was shortened by 3 bases and J by 3 bases, with 11 bases between the two germline ends. The CDR3 runs to 13 residues. The CDR3 region is CAWRDSSDYGYTF. As DNA, the CDR3 is TGTGCCTGGAGAGATTCCAGCGACTATGGCTACACCTTC.

This sequence joins TRBV9 and TRBJ1-6, with 7 nucleotides matching TRBD1. Trimming at V came to 2 bases and at J to 7 bases, leaving 3 bases not matched to a gene. Germline loops: CDR1 SGDLS, CDR2 YYNGEE. The CDR3 has 14 residues. This CDR3 is CASSVEGANSPLHF. The CDR3 nucleotides are TGTGCCAGCAGCGTCGAGGGGGCAAATTCACCCCTCCACTTT.

CDR3 nucleotide sequence: TGTGCCAGCAGTTTAACCATCGCGGGAGGAGAGACCCAGTACTTC. Translated, it gives CASSLTIAGGETQYF. The chain recombines TRBV28 with TRBJ2-5; 8 nucleotides line up with TRBD2. CDR3 length equals 15 residues. Looked up from germline, CDR1 is MDHEN and CDR2 is SYDVKM. The V segment lost 2 bases and the J segment 4 bases; nucleotides outside the gene matches: 6.

The rearrangement joins TRBV4-2 to TRBJ2-5, with 8 bases lining up with TRBD1. Germline V gene data show CDR1 as LGHNA and CDR2 as YNFKEQ. There are 15 residues in the CDR3. The V segment lost 1 base and the J segment 1 base; nucleotides outside the gene matches: 2. The CDR3 sequence is CASSQGGQAQETQYF. CDR3 sequence (DNA): TGTGCCAGCAGCCAAGGGGGACAGGCCCAAGAGACCCAGTACTTC.

The chain uses TRBV7-3 and TRBJ2-6; 7 nucleotides line up with TRBD1. Trimming took 5 bases from V and 0 from J; bases not matched to a gene: 10. The CDR3 spans 18 residues. CDR1 and CDR2 (germline): SGHTA, FQGTGA. The CDR3 bases are TGTGCCAGCAGCCCCGGGACAGAATCCTACTCTGGGGCCAACGTCCTGACTTTC. It encodes CASSPGTESYSGANVLTF.

J is TRBJ1-1 and V is TRBV30; 7 positions match TRBD1. V lost 2 bases, J lost 5 bases, and 5 bases stayed unmatched. The CDR3 covers 13 residues. The germline CDR1 and CDR2 sequences are GTSNPN and SVGIG (reference sequence). CDR3 in DNA: TGTGCCTGGAGTAGGGGGCTAGGAACTGAAGCTTTCTTT. It specifies CAWSRGLGTEAFF.

V and J are TRBV24-1 and TRBJ2-5; D not certain. Germline values: CDR1 KGHDR, CDR2 SFDVKD. This CDR3 contains 14 residues. Trimming pared 3 bases from V and 4 bases from J, leaving 11 bases between. CDR3 bases: TGTGCCACCAGTGATGTCGGAGCGATAGAGACCCAGTACTTC. Amino acid sequence: CATSDVGAIETQYF.

The V and J genes are TRBV10-3 and TRBJ2-5, with no clear D. Trimming left V 2 bases short and J 1 base short, with 5 bases between. Germline V lookup: CDR1 ENHRY, CDR2 SYGVKD. The CDR3 is 13 residues long. DNA for the CDR3: TGTGCCATCAGTGAGACAGTCCAAGAGACCCAGTACTTC. Residues: CAISETVQETQYF.

The J gene is TRBJ2-7, the V gene TRBV4-1; possibly TRBD2 for D (6 bases). This CDR3 comprises 15 residues. Germline V gives CDR1 MGHRA, CDR2 YSYEKL. V was cut by 0 bases and J by 6 bases, with 15 bases left in between. CDR3 region: CASSQDLYLAFEQYF. The CDR3 bases are TGCGCCAGCAGCCAAGACCTGTATCTAGCGTTCGAGCAGTACTTC.

This clone was detected once. The chain joins TRBV30 to TRBJ1-1; possibly TRBD1 for D (5 bases). This CDR3 has 12 residues. Trimming removed 0 bases at V and 10 bases at J, with 12 bases between. Germline CDR1 and CDR2: GTSNPN and SVGIG (reference sequence). The CDR3 loop reads CAWSVVGAGAFF. The CDR3 bases are TGTGCCTGGAGTGTAGTAGGGGCAGGAGCTTTCTTT.

This clone was counted at least ten times. The chain uses TRBV4-1 and TRBJ2-7, with 9 bases lining up with TRBD2. Losses at the gene ends were 3 bases for V and 6 bases for J; bases not matched to a gene: 12. Germline CDR1 reads MGHRA; CDR2 reads YSYEKL. This CDR3 is built from 16 residues. CDR3 region: CASSQDGRGRGLEQYF. Here the CDR3 DNA reads TGCGCCAGCAGCCAGGACGGACGCGGGAGGGGACTCGAGCAGTACTTC.

The chain recombines TRBV9 with TRBJ1-1, with TRBD1 as a possible D gene (5 bases). The CDR3 length is 15 residues. Germline V gives CDR1 SGDLS, CDR2 YYNGEE. V shed 0 bases and J shed 5 bases, with 14 bases lying between them. The CDR3 DNA follows: TGTGCCAGCAGCGTAGCCCCCGCTGGGGGGACTGAAGCTTTCTTT. Translated, it gives CASSVAPAGGTEAFF.

V is TRBV4-3 and J is TRBJ1-4; 7 nucleotides line up with TRBD1. The junction had 14 bases not matched to a gene; V was cut back by 2 bases and J by 8 bases. Germline V lookup: CDR1 LGHNA, CDR2 YSLEER. The CDR3 has 17 residues. The CDR3, as DNA: TGCGCCAGCAGCCAATGGCTAGTTCAGGGGGGAGAGGAAAAACTGTTTTTT. This codes for CASSQWLVQGGEEKLFF.

This chain uses TRBV28 with TRBJ1-2; D not resolved. Germline-derived CDR1 and CDR2 are MDHEN and SYDVKM. CDR3 length: 15 residues. The V gene lost 6 bases and the J gene lost 8 bases, with 22 bases spanning the gap. The chain's CDR3 is CASRPFSGLPTGYTF. CDR3 sequence (DNA): TGTGCCAGCAGGCCCTTTTCGGGGTTACCGACGGGCTACACCTTC.

The chain links TRBV11-2 to TRBJ1-4, with a tentative D call TRBD1 (6 bases). V was shortened by 1 base and J by 8 bases, with 8 bases between the two germline ends. Germline V CDR1 and CDR2: SGHAT, FQNNGV. This CDR3 is built from 13 residues. CDR3 DNA: TGTGCCAGCAGCTTAGGGACAGTAGAAAAACTGTTTTTT. This translates into CASSLGTVEKLFF.

The chain employs TRBV6-5 and TRBJ1-2; D unresolved. Trimming removed 4 bases at V and 4 bases at J, with 10 bases between. CDR1 MNHEY and CDR2 SVGAGI come from the germline V gene. This CDR3 is built from 13 residues. CDR3: CASSLRRGYGYTF. Written as DNA, the CDR3 is TGTGCCAGCAGTTTGAGACGGGGCTATGGCTACACCTTC.

The rearrangement uses TRBV30 and TRBJ1-6, with D hard to call. The germline gives CDR1 GTSNPN, CDR2 SVGIG (reference sequence). Between the trimmed V and J ends, which lost 0 bases and 7 bases, there was a span of 7 bases. The CDR3 sequence is 13 residues long. CDR3 residues: CAWSVAGNSPLHF. In nucleotides, the CDR3 is TGTGCCTGGAGTGTAGCCGGGAATTCACCCCTCCACTTT.

In the case of this clone: The sample carries other DNA sequences with the same CDR3. The V gene is TRBV2, the J gene TRBJ1-6; 10 positions match TRBD1. The CDR3 length is 14 residues. Per germline, CDR1 SNHLY and CDR2 FYNNEI. The trim removed 6 bases at V and 7 bases at J, leaving 3 bases unmatched. The DNA of the CDR3 is TGTGCCAGCAGCCGACAGGGGGCAAATTCACCCCTCCACTTT. This translates into CASSRQGANSPLHF.

J is TRBJ2-1 and V is TRBV10-1; 11 bases match TRBD2. This CDR3 region has 15 residues. V was clipped by 2 bases and J by 4 bases; unmatched bases: 1. Germline CDR1 and CDR2: WNHNN and SYGVQD (reference sequence). The CDR3 is CASSEGTSGYNEQFF. For the CDR3, the DNA is TGCGCCAGCAGTGAGGGGACTAGCGGATACAATGAGCAGTTCTTC.

The chain uses TRBV4-3 and TRBJ1-5; unclear D gene. V lost 3 bases to trimming and J lost 0 bases, with 12 bases between them. This CDR3 has 16 amino acids. Germline V lookup: CDR1 LGHNA, CDR2 YSLEER. DNA of the CDR3: TGCGCCAGCAGCCAGAGTCGTTTTTATAGCAATCAGCCCCAGCATTTT. Its translation: CASSQSRFYSNQPQHF.

The chain employs TRBV11-3 and TRBJ1-5; 7 bases line up with TRBD1. The CDR3 has 17 residues. Germline values: CDR1 SGHNT, CDR2 YENEEA. V lost 4 bases, J lost 4 bases, and 13 bases stayed unmatched. The CDR3 nucleotides read TGTGCCAGCAGCTGGCAATACCCGACAGGGAGAAATCAGCCCCAGCATTTT. As protein: CASSWQYPTGRNQPQHF. The full variable domain, in which reference TRBV11-3 and TRBJ1-5 provide the parts outside the CDR3, is EAGVVQSPRYKIIEKKQPVAFWCNPISGHNTLYWYLQNLGQGPELLIRYENEEAVDDSQLPKDRFSAERLKGVDSTLKIQPAELGDSAVYLCASSWQYPTGRNQPQHFGDGTRLSIL.

Note on this clone: The junction departs from the called germline gene at one end, perhaps through a read error. The chain combines TRBV19 with TRBJ1-3, with D possibly being TRBD1 (5 bases). The CDR3 has 13 amino acids. Per germline, CDR1 LNHDA and CDR2 SQIVND (reference sequence). The CDR3 sequence: CASSIDRGTTIYF. Here the CDR3 DNA reads TGTGCCAGTAGTATTGACAGAGGAACCACCATATATTTT.

This chain connects TRBV10-2 to TRBJ2-5; TRBD2 aligns across 11 bases. The CDR3 has 15 amino acids. From germline, CDR1 is WSHSY and CDR2 SAAADI. Trimming at V came to 4 bases and at J to 5 bases, leaving 6 bases not matched to a gene. The CDR3 loop reads CASSGPTSGKETQYF. In DNA, the CDR3 is TGCGCCAGCAGTGGGCCGACTAGCGGGAAGGAGACCCAGTACTTC.

A word on this clone: Other DNA sequences in the sample encode the same CDR3. This chain links TRBV7-9 with TRBJ1-4; D not certain. V shed 6 bases and J shed 0 bases, with 8 bases lying between them. Per the germline V gene, CDR1 is SEHNR and CDR2 is FQNEAQ (reference sequence). The CDR3 contains 14 residues. The chain's CDR3 is CASSPSATNEKLFF. CDR3 coding DNA: TGTGCCAGCAGTCCAAGCGCAACTAATGAAAAACTGTTTTTT.

The V and J genes are TRBV27 and TRBJ2-5; TRBD2 matches at 7 bases. CDR3 size: 14 residues. The V and J ends lost 3 bases and 1 base, in that order; junction bases with no gene match: 2. Germline V gene sequence: CDR1 MNHEY, CDR2 SMNVEV (reference sequence). CDR3 amino acids: CASSLGGIQETQYF. The CDR3 DNA reads TGTGCCAGCAGTTTGGGGGGGATCCAAGAGACCCAGTACTTC.